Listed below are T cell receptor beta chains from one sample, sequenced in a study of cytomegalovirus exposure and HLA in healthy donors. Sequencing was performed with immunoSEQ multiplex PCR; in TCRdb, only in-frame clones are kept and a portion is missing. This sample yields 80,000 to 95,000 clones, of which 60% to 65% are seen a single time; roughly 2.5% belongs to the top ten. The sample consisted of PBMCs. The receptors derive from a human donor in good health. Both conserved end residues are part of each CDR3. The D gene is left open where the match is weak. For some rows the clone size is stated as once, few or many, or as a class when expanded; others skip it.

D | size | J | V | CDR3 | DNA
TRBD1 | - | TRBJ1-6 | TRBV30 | CAWIPGQGNSPLHF | TGTGCCTGGATCCCGGGACAGGGGAATTCACCCCTCCACTTT
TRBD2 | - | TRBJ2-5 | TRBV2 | CASSVTGLREQYF | TGTGCCAGCAGTGTAACAGGTTTGCGGGAGCAGTACTTC
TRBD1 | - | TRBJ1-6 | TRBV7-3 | CASSRAPGQGAVDSPLHF | TGTGCCAGCAGCCGGGCGCCGGGACAGGGGGCTGTGGATTCACCCCTCCACTTT
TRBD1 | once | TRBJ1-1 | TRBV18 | CASSPRGQGAKTEAFF | TGTGCCAGCTCACCTCGGGGACAGGGAGCGAAAACTGAAGCTTTCTTT
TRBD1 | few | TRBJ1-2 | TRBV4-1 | CASSLEETGQLYGYTF | TGCGCCAGCAGCCTTGAGGAGACGGGACAGCTCTATGGCTACACCTTC
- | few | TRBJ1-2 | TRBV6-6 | CASSYSKSGHANGYTF | TGTGCCAGCAGTTACTCGAAGTCAGGGCACGCTAATGGCTACACCTTC
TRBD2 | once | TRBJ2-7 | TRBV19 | CAIPGGPRYEQYF | TGTGCCATCCCGGGGGGGCCGAGGTACGAGCAGTACTTC
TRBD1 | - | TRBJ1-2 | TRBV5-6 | CASSFYRGGNYGYTF | TGTGCCAGCAGCTTCTACAGGGGGGGTAACTATGGCTACACCTTC
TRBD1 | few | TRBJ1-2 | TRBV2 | CASRRDRWGYTF | TGTGCCAGCAGACGGGACAGGTGGGGCTACACCTTC
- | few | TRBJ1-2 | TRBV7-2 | CASSFSRNNYGYTF | TGTGCCAGCAGCTTCTCCAGAAATAACTATGGCTACACCTTC
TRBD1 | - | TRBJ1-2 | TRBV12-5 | CASGLIPDRGRGYGYTF | TGTGCTAGTGGTTTGATCCCTGACAGGGGGCGCGGCTATGGCTACACCTTC
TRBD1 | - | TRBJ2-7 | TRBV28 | CASVQGAAGEQYF | TGTGCCAGCGTACAGGGGGCGGCGGGCGAGCAGTACTTC
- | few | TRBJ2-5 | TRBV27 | CASSLKSGQETQYF | TGTGCCAGCAGTTTAAAGTCAGGGCAAGAGACCCAGTACTTC
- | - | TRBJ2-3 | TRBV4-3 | CASSQESVGTDTQYF | TGCGCCAGCAGCCAAGAGAGTGTAGGCACAGATACGCAGTATTTT
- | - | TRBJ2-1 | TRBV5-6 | CASSLGFSGTVYNEQFF | TGTGCCAGCAGCTTGGGTTTTTCCGGGACTGTCTACAATGAGCAGTTCTTC
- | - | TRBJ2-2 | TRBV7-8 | CASSNLSPLHTGELFF | TGTGCCAGCAGTAACCTATCCCCTTTACACACCGGGGAGCTGTTTTTT
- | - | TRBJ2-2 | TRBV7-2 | CASSPGGTANTGELFF | TGTGCCAGCAGCCCTGGAGGGACAGCGAACACCGGGGAGCTGTTTTTT
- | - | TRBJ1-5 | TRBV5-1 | CASGVGPNQPQHF | TGCGCCAGCGGTGTGGGGCCAAATCAGCCCCAGCATTTT
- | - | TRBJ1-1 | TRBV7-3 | CASSPTGYTEAFF | TGTGCCAGCAGCCCAACAGGGTACACTGAAGCTTTCTTT
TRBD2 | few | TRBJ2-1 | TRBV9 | CASSVSGSGGANEQFF | TGTGCCAGCAGCGTATCAGGTAGCGGGGGGGCCAATGAGCAGTTCTTC
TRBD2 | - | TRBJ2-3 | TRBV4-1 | CASSQGLAGGRNTQYF | TGCGCCAGCAGCCAAGGACTAGCGGGGGGGCGTAATACGCAGTATTTT
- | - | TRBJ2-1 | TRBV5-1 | CASSWTPAGMIDEQFF | TGCGCCAGCAGCTGGACCCCGGCAGGGATGATCGATGAGCAGTTCTTC
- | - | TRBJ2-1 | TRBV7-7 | CASSLDPGVDEQFF | TGTGCCAGCAGCTTAGACCCAGGGGTCGATGAGCAGTTCTTC
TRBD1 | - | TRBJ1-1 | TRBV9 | CASSEVDRVATEAFF | TGTGCCAGCAGCGAGGTGGACAGGGTGGCAACTGAAGCTTTCTTT
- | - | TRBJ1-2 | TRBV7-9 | CASSLMGRANYGYTF | TGTGCCAGCAGCTTAATGGGCCGAGCTAACTATGGCTACACCTTC
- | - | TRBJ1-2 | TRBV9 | CASSYFSGSGYGYTF | TGTGCCAGCAGCTATTTCTCGGGTTCGGGCTATGGCTACACCTTC
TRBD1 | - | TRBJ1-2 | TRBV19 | CASSLRTGGWSYGYTF | TGTGCCAGTAGCCTTAGGACAGGGGGCTGGAGCTATGGCTACACCTTC
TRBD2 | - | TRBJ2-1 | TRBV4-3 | CASSRLAGYNEQFF | TGCGCCAGCAGCCGACTAGCGGGTTACAATGAGCAGTTCTTC
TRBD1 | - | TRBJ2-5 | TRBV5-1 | CASSLVGRTGKRETQYF | TGCGCCAGCAGCTTGGTAGGTCGGACAGGGAAAAGGGAGACCCAGTACTTC
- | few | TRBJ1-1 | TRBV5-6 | CASSLIARGTEAFF | TGTGCCAGCAGCTTGATAGCGAGAGGCACTGAAGCTTTCTTT
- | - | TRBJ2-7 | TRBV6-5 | CASRQTGAHEQYF | TGTGCCAGCAGGCAGACAGGAGCACACGAGCAGTACTTC
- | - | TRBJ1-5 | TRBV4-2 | CASSQDDGRNQPQHF | TGTGCCAGCAGCCAAGATGATGGCAGGAATCAGCCCCAGCATTTT
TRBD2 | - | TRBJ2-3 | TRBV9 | CASSAPGLEDGGDTQYF | TGTGCCAGCAGCGCCCCGGGACTAGAGGATGGGGGAGATACGCAGTATTTT
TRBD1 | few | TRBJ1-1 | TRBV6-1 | CASSGTGKTEAFF | TGTGCCAGCAGTGGGACAGGGAAGACTGAAGCTTTCTTT
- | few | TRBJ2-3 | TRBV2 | CATRPRGSTDTQYF | TGTGCCACTCGCCCACGGGGGAGCACAGATACGCAGTATTTT
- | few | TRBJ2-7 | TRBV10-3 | CAISSGDEQYF | TGTGCCATCTCATCCGGGGACGAGCAGTACTTC
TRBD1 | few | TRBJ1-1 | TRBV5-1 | CASSLVSGGMNTEAFF | TGCGCCAGCAGCTTGGTGTCAGGGGGCATGAACACTGAAGCTTTCTTT
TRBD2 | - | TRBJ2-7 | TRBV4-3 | CASSQKFPPGLATYEQYF | TGCGCCAGCAGCCAAAAGTTCCCACCGGGACTAGCTACGTACGAGCAGTACTTC
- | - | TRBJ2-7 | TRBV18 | CASSQSTDSSYEQYF | TGTGCCAGCTCACAATCGACAGACAGCTCCTACGAGCAGTACTTC
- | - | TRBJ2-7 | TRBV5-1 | CATSLREESEQYF | TGCGCCACTAGCCTGAGGGAGGAAAGCGAGCAGTACTTC
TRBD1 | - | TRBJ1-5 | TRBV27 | CASSWGRGQGQPQHF | TGTGCCAGCAGTTGGGGCAGGGGGCAAGGTCAGCCCCAGCATTTT
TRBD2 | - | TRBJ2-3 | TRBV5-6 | CASSPLAGVSDTQYF | TGTGCCAGCAGCCCACTAGCGGGGGTATCAGATACGCAGTATTTT
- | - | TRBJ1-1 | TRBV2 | CASSLQGSTEAFF | TGTGCCAGCAGCCTACAGGGTTCCACTGAAGCTTTCTTT
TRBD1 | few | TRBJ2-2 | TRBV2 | CASSRQGNTGELFF | TGTGCCAGCAGTCGACAGGGGAACACCGGGGAGCTGTTTTTT
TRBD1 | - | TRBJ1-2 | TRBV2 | CASILNPRQGNYGYTF | TGTGCCAGCATACTAAACCCCCGACAGGGGAACTATGGCTACACCTTC
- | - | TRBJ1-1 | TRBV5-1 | CASSGGQLNTEAFF | TGCGCCAGCAGCGGAGGACAGTTGAACACTGAAGCTTTCTTT
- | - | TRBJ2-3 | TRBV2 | CASSLGTAATQYF | TGTGCCAGCAGCCTGGGTACCGCGGCTACGCAGTATTTT
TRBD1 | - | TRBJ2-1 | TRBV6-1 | CASRMTGSNEQFF | TGTGCCAGCAGGATGACAGGGAGCAATGAGCAGTTCTTC
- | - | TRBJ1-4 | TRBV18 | CASSPLRDTEKLFF | TGTGCCAGCTCACCCCTCCGCGATACCGAAAAACTGTTTTTT
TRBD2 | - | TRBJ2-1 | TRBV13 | CASSAGGGWIHEQFF | TGTGCCAGCAGCGCCGGCGGGGGTTGGATCCATGAGCAGTTCTTC
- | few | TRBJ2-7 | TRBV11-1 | CASSQIRGIGEQYF | TGTGCCAGCAGCCAAATCCGAGGGATCGGCGAGCAGTACTTC
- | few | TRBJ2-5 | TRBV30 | CACGERQETQYF | TGTGCCTGCGGCGAGCGGCAAGAGACCCAGTACTTC
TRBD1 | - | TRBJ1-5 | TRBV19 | CASSRDRDGNQPQHF | TGTGCCAGTAGTCGTGACAGGGACGGCAATCAGCCCCAGCATTTT
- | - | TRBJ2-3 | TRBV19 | CASSISFRDTQYF | TGTGCCAGTAGTATATCGTTTCGAGATACGCAGTATTTT
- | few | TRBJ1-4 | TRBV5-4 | CASSQGTDEKLFF | TGTGCCAGCAGCCAAGGGACTGACGAAAAACTGTTTTTT
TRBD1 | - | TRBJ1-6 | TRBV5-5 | CASSPGQTYSPLHF | TGTGCCAGCAGTCCGGGACAGACATATTCACCCCTCCACTTT
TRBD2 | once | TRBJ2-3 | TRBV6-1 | CASSEARGGARDTQYF | TGTGCCAGCAGTGAAGCGCGGGGGGGGGCTCGAGATACGCAGTATTTT
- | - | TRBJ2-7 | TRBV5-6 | CASSLGGVGLSYEQYF | TGTGCCAGCAGCTTGGGGGGGGTGGGACTCTCCTACGAGCAGTACTTC
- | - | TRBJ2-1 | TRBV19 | CASSSPGGGRRFF | TGTGCCAGTAGTAGTCCAGGGGGAGGCCGTCGGTTCTTC
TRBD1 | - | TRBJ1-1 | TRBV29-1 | CSVEPDRVNTEAFF | TGCAGCGTTGAACCGGACAGGGTGAACACTGAAGCTTTCTTT